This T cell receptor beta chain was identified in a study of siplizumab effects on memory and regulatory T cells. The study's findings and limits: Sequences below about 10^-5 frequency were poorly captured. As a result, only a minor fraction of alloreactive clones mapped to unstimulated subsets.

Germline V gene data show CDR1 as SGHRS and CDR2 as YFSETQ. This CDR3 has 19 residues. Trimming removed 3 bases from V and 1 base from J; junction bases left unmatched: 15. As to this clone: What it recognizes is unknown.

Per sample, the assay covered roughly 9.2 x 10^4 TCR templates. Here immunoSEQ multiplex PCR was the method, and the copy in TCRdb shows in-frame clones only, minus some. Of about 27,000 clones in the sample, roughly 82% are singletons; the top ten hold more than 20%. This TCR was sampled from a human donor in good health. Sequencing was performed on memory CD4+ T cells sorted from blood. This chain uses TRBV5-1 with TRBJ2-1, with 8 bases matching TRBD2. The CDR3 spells CASSSTPGLGDLSYNEQFF. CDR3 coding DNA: TGCGCCAGCAGCTCCACACCGGGACTAGGAGATCTATCCTACAATGAGCAGTTCTTC.